One sample yielded the 16 T cell receptor beta chains listed below, sequenced in a study of T cells in Graves' hyperthyroidism and ophthalmopathy (dated by TCRdb to the late 2010s). Libraries came from multiplex PCR. TCRdb lists the instrument as Illumina HiSeq 2000. The TCR beta CDR3 regions were amplified from the RNA transcripts. A first-round RT-PCR of the TCR CDR3 used the HTBI primer set with the Qiagen OneStep RT-PCR kit. In TCRdb, the public reads were trimmed at Q25 with fastp and aligned with MiXCR, with productive beta chains retained. When rows share a CDR3 protein, they turn into one entry using the most common DNA and genes. In all, the sample holds fewer than 500,000 distinct CDR3 sequences, and approximately 15% of those were seen once. 20% of the sample is held by the ten biggest clonotypes. Sequencing input: blood. All receptors derive from a man aged 25 to 40 with Graves' hyperthyroidism that later progressed to Graves' ophthalmopathy.

This clonotype was observed many times. The rearrangement uses TRBV11-3 and TRBJ1-1; the D is unclear. The CDR3 sequence is 15 residues long. Deletions cut 0 bases from V and 1 base from J, with 9 bases between. Germline V gene sequence: CDR1 SGHNT, CDR2 YENEEA. CDR3 amino acids: CASSLDLRSNTEAFF. CDR3 bases: TGTGCCAGCAGCTTAGACTTACGGTCGAACACTGAAGCTTTCTTT.

The J gene is TRBJ1-2, the V gene TRBV25-1; 7 bases fit TRBD1. Trimming removed 1 base from V and 4 bases from J; junction bases left unmatched: 3. The CDR3 is 14 residues long. Germline V gives CDR1 MGHDK, CDR2 SYGVNS. As DNA, the CDR3 is TGTGCCAGCAGTGAATTGACAGGGACCTATGGCTACACCTTC. This translates into CASSELTGTYGYTF.

The chain employs TRBV10-3 and TRBJ1-1, with 8 bases identical to TRBD1. V lost 4 bases to trimming and J lost 11 bases; unmatched junction nucleotides: 12. There are 14 residues in the CDR3. Germline CDR1 ENHRY, CDR2 SYGVKD. For the CDR3, the DNA is TGTGCCATCAGTGGAACAGGGGGATGGGTTGAGGCTTTCTTT. This codes for CAISGTGGWVEAFF.

This clonotype was found a few times. V and J are TRBV10-3 and TRBJ2-7, with D tentatively TRBD2 (6 bases). The germline V and J ends were trimmed by 2 bases and 0 bases, with 8 bases remaining between them. Germline V gives CDR1 ENHRY, CDR2 SYGVKD. This CDR3 is 14 amino acids long. The CDR3 nucleotides are TGTGCCATCAGTGAGGGGACTTACTCCTACGAGCAGTACTTC. Amino acid sequence: CAISEGTYSYEQYF.

The chain couples TRBV4-1 to TRBJ1-5; 7 bases map to TRBD1. This CDR3 has 17 amino acids. V lost 3 bases, J lost 5 bases, and 13 bases stayed unmatched. The germline V gene has CDR1 MGHRA and CDR2 YSYEKL. CDR3 sequence reads: CASSHPWAGQADQPQHF. In DNA form, the CDR3 reads TGCGCCAGCAGCCATCCCTGGGCCGGACAGGCTGATCAGCCCCAGCATTTT.

With respect to this clonotype: A much larger clone is a single base away; this may be a read error. V and J are TRBV12-3 or TRBV12-4 and TRBJ2-3, with D perhaps matching TRBD1 (5 bases). This CDR3 has 15 residues. This chain's CDR3 is CASSLADTRKDTRYF. The CDR3 DNA reads as TGTGCCAGCAGTTTAGCGGACACAAGAAAAGATACGCGGTATTTT.

This clonotype was detected ten times or more. The genes are TRBV20-1 and TRBJ2-5; 7 nucleotides align to TRBD1. Trimming took 4 bases from V and 2 from J; bases not matched to a gene: 7. Looked up from germline, CDR1 is DFQATT and CDR2 is SNEGSKA (reference sequence). This CDR3 contains 14 residues. CDR3 nucleotides: TGCAGTGCTAAGGACAGGCTAACACAAGAGACCCAGTACTTC. Encoded protein: CSAKDRLTQETQYF.

This clonotype was seen only a few times. The chain uses TRBV6-1 and TRBJ1-3, with a tentative D call TRBD1 (6 bases). V gave up 5 bases and J gave up 0 bases, with 11 bases separating them. This CDR3 is 15 amino acids long. Germline assignment: CDR1 MNHNS and CDR2 SASEGT. CDR3 in DNA: TGTGCCAGCAGTCCGGGGGCCTTCTCTGGAAACACCATATATTTT. It translates to CASSPGAFSGNTIYF.

This clonotype was counted at least ten times. V is TRBV7-3 and J is TRBJ2-3; the D gene is possibly TRBD1 (5 bases). This CDR3 spans 14 amino acids. V gave up 0 bases and J gave up 1 base, with 5 bases separating them. Germline CDR1 reads SGHTA; CDR2 reads FQGTGA. The CDR3 region is CASSLTGGTDTQYF. The CDR3 DNA sequence: TGTGCCAGCAGCTTAACAGGGGGCACAGATACGCAGTATTTT.

V is TRBV3-1 and J is TRBJ1-5, with D tentatively TRBD1 (6 bases). Trimming removed 1 base from V and 6 bases from J, with 13 bases in between. This CDR3 region has 15 residues. Looked up from germline, CDR1 is LGHDT and CDR2 is YNNKEL (reference sequence). This chain's CDR3 is CASSQGTVKGQPQHF. In DNA, the CDR3 is TGTGCCAGCAGCCAAGGGACAGTGAAAGGTCAGCCCCAGCATTTT.

This clonotype was seen at least ten times. The chain recombines TRBV27 with TRBJ2-5; 9 positions agree with TRBD1. V lost 6 bases to trimming and J lost 2 bases; unmatched junction nucleotides: 7. The CDR3 sequence is 15 residues long. CDR1 and CDR2 (germline): MNHEY, SMNVEV (reference sequence). In nucleotides, the CDR3 is TGTGCCAGCAGCTGGGGACAGGGCATACAAGAGACCCAGTACTTC. This encodes CASSWGQGIQETQYF.

In this sample, this clonotype turned up a few times. The chain couples TRBV11-2 to TRBJ2-2; 7 positions agree with TRBD1. Looked up from germline, CDR1 is SGHAT and CDR2 is FQNNGV. V lost 5 bases, J lost 5 bases, and 5 bases stayed unmatched. The CDR3 spans 14 residues. CDR3 residues: CASSRQGITGELFF. The CDR3 DNA is TGTGCCAGCAGCCGACAGGGAATAACCGGGGAGCTGTTTTTT.

This clonotype has a handful of counts. V gene TRBV11-2 combines with J gene TRBJ2-1; 12 bases agree with TRBD2. The germline V gene has CDR1 SGHAT and CDR2 FQNNGV. This CDR3 contains 16 residues. V shed 0 bases and J 8 bases; nucleotides not matched to a gene: 5. The CDR3 region is CASSLDPSGGAYEQFF. As DNA, the CDR3 is TGTGCCAGCAGCTTAGACCCTAGCGGGGGGGCGTATGAGCAGTTCTTC.

This clonotype came up many times. The chain links TRBV6-2 or TRBV6-3 to TRBJ2-1; 9 bases map to TRBD2. Germline trimming cut 0 bases from V and 4 bases from J; bases unmatched to any gene: 4. The germline V gene has CDR1 MNHEY and CDR2 SVGEGT. The CDR3 is 16 amino acids. The CDR3: CASSYSRAGGYNEQFF. The CDR3 DNA is TGTGCCAGCAGTTACTCGAGAGCGGGGGGATACAATGAGCAGTTCTTC.

This clonotype was detected ten times or more. The rearrangement uses TRBV2 and TRBJ2-7, with 8 nucleotides matching TRBD1. The CDR3 sequence is 14 residues long. Germline V gene data show CDR1 as SNHLY and CDR2 as FYNNEI. J lost 4 bases, V lost 8 bases, and 10 bases had no gene match. This chain's CDR3 is CASGPGQDGYEQYF. The CDR3 DNA follows: TGTGCCAGCGGTCCGGGACAGGATGGATACGAGCAGTACTTC.

At least ten counts were recorded for this clonotype. The chain employs TRBV11-2 and TRBJ1-6, with 9 bases matching TRBD1. The CDR3 sequence is 13 residues long. V trimming: 7 bases; J trimming: 14 bases; junction bases outside the gene matches: 9. CDR1 is SGHAT and CDR2 is FQNNGV in the germline V gene. The CDR3 reads CASTPDRGDTLHF. CDR3 DNA sequence: TGTGCCAGCACCCCTGACAGGGGGGACACCCTCCACTTT.